This TCR beta chain was recorded in a study of PD-1 blockade in classical Hodgkin lymphoma. TCRdb keeps only in-frame clones here, not all; method: immunoSEQ multiplex PCR. The data show approximately 13,000 clones, with around nine tenths seen just once and approximately 0.88% held by the top ten. Specified time point: cycle 4 day 1 (C4D1), after less than 7 weeks of nivolumab. Each of the patients experienced relapse following autologous stem cell transplantation, and their brentuximab vedotin exposure differed. By magnetic negative selection, CD4+ T cells were purified from thawed PBMCs. The sequences come from CD4+ T cells from blood, collected before the fourth cycle of nivolumab. The TCR originated in a human donor with classical Hodgkin lymphoma.

The CDR3 nucleotides read TGTGCCAGCAGCAACGGACAGGGGACTGGCTACGAGCAGTACTTC. Residues: CASSNGQGTGYEQYF. This rearrangement joins TRBV11-1 to TRBJ2-5; TRBD1 matches 9 bases. Near its end, the DNA agrees better with TRBJ2-7, so the J call may be wrong. This CDR3 is 15 amino acids long. Germline V gene data show CDR1 as SGHAT and CDR2 as FQDESV (reference sequence).